The 32 T cell receptor beta chains listed next were all sequenced from one sample in a study of Graves' ophthalmopathy and Graves' hyperthyroidism. Scientists amplified the TCR beta CDR3 regions from RNA transcripts. Investigators did first-round RT-PCR with HTBI primers, then second-round multiplex PCR. Each CDR3 protein is one row after TCRdb ran MiXCR on the multiplex PCR reads. The table lists 650,000 to 800,000 distinct CDR3 sequences, about 41% of them singletons. Input material: peripheral blood. Source of these receptors: an adult man with Graves' ophthalmopathy.

This clonotype was found many times. The chain recombines TRBV19 with TRBJ1-2; D gene uncertain. V was pared by 7 bases and J by 7 bases, with 13 bases between. Germline V gives CDR1 LNHDA, CDR2 SQIVND (reference sequence). This CDR3 comprises 12 residues. CDR3 nucleotide sequence: TGTGCCAGTATGGGAGGGAAGAGTGGCTACACCTTC. Its translation: CASMGGKSGYTF.

This chain joins TRBV5-1 and TRBJ2-7, with a possible D match to TRBD2 (5 bases). The CDR3 loop spans 17 amino acids. Trimming stripped 3 bases from V and 3 bases from J, with 22 bases between. CDR1 is SGHRS, CDR2 YFSETQ, per germline. The CDR3 reads CASSSGLMGWDDYEQYF. The CDR3 DNA sequence: TGCGCCAGCAGCTCAGGACTGATGGGGTGGGATGACTACGAGCAGTACTTC.

The chain uses TRBV2 and TRBJ1-3; TRBD1 might be the D (6 bases). Germline CDR1 reads SNHLY; CDR2 reads FYNNEI. The germline V and J ends were trimmed by 6 bases and 6 bases, with 15 bases remaining between them. The CDR3 has 14 amino acids. CDR3 sequence (DNA): TGTGCCAGCAGCCAGGACGGGGGCTCAAACACCATATATTTT. Translated: CASSQDGGSNTIYF.

Ten or more counts support this clonotype. V is TRBV2 and J is TRBJ2-6; no firm D call. Trimming removed 8 bases at V and 0 bases at J, with 17 bases between. Germline CDR1 SNHLY, CDR2 FYNNEI. The CDR3 spans 17 residues. The CDR3 loop is CASLLQPDFSGANVLTF. CDR3 DNA sequence: TGTGCCAGCCTATTACAACCCGACTTCTCTGGGGCCAACGTCCTGACTTTC.

The chain employs TRBV9 and TRBJ1-5; TRBD1 matches at 9 bases. Germline-derived CDR1 and CDR2 are SGDLS and YYNGEE. V shed 3 bases and J 0 bases; nucleotides not matched to a gene: 4. The CDR3 runs 16 residues. The CDR3 here is CASSAGTGISNQPQHF. CDR3 nucleotides: TGTGCCAGCAGCGCCGGGACAGGGATTAGCAATCAGCCCCAGCATTTT.

The rearrangement uses TRBV7-2 and TRBJ2-5, with 9 bases identical to TRBD2. CDR3 length equals 15 residues. Germline V gene data show CDR1 as SGHTA and CDR2 as FQGNSA. Trimming cost V 3 bases and J 4 bases; bases outside gene matches: 6. The CDR3 reads CASSFGTAGGETQYF. The DNA for the CDR3 is TGTGCCAGCAGCTTCGGGACAGCGGGGGGAGAGACCCAGTACTTC.

This chain uses TRBV5-1 with TRBJ1-2, with 8 bases matching TRBD1. Germline trimming cut 4 bases from V and 2 bases from J; bases unmatched to any gene: 4. CDR3 length: 14 residues. Germline CDR1 and CDR2: SGHRS and YFSETQ. Here the CDR3 reads CASSKTGVNYGYTF. DNA for the CDR3: TGCGCCAGCAGCAAGACAGGGGTGAACTATGGCTACACCTTC.

For this clonotype: This may stem from a read error, because a much larger clone lies one nucleotide away. This likely comes from a read error, as the CDR3 has no conserved phenylalanine or tryptophan at its end. The gene calls are TRBV19 and TRBJ1-5; D gene uncertain. CDR3 length equals 12 residues. V lost 8 bases, J lost 2 bases, and 7 bases lay in between. CDR1 LNHDA and CDR2 SQIVND come from the germline V gene (reference sequence). The CDR3 DNA is TGTGCCAGTCGTTTAGGCAATCAGCCCCAGCATTTA. Translation: CASRLGNQPQHL.

This clonotype was detected many times. The chain's CDR3 is CASSFFNEQYF. The CDR3 nucleotides read TGTGCCAGCAGCTTCTTCAACGAGCAGTACTTC. This rearrangement joins TRBV7-8 to TRBJ2-7; the D is unclear. The V end lost 3 bases, the J end lost 5 bases, and 5 bases lay between the germline ends. This CDR3 has 11 amino acids. Germline values: CDR1 SGHVS, CDR2 FQNEAQ.

The rearrangement links TRBV29-1 to TRBJ1-1; D possibly corresponds to TRBD1 (5 bases). Germline CDR1 and CDR2: SQVTM and ANQGSEA. The CDR3 covers 12 residues. The V end was cut by 8 bases, the J end by 1 base, with 11 bases between. CDR3 in amino acids: CSSFGQNTEAFF. CDR3 DNA: TGCAGCAGCTTCGGACAGAACACTGAAGCTTTCTTT. Filled out from reference TRBV29-1 and TRBJ1-1, the complete variable domain reads SAVISQKPSRDICQRGTSLTIQCQVDSQVTMMFWYRQQPGQSLTLIATANQGSEATYESGFVIDKFPISRPNLTFSTLTVSNMSPEDSSIYLCSSFGQNTEAFFGQGTRLTVV.

Ten or more counts support this clonotype. This chain links TRBV11-2 with TRBJ1-1; 8 positions match TRBD1. Germline values: CDR1 SGHAT, CDR2 FQNNGV. V lost 5 bases, J lost 7 bases, and 6 bases stayed unmatched. The CDR3 spans 13 residues. CDR3 residues: CASSISGTGEAFF. CDR3 nucleotides: TGTGCCAGCAGCATTTCCGGGACAGGTGAAGCTTTCTTT.

Of note for this clonotype: A much larger clone lies a single base off, so this may be a read error. The chain links TRBV5-4 to TRBJ2-7; D is possibly TRBD1 (6 bases). V lost 5 bases and J 3 bases, leaving 15 bases between the germline ends. Germline V gene lookup returns CDR1 SGHNT and CDR2 YYREEE (reference sequence). The CDR3 covers 14 residues. The CDR3 sequence: CASRLAGVHYEQYF. Here the CDR3 DNA reads TGTGCCAGCAGACTCGCAGGGGTCCACTACGAGCAGTACTTC.

This clonotype was seen many times. The chain links TRBV20-1 to TRBJ1-1, with 8 positions matching TRBD1. Trimming took 0 bases from V and 10 from J; bases not matched to a gene: 4. Germline loops: CDR1 DFQATT, CDR2 SNEGSKA (reference sequence). The CDR3 spans 12 residues. The CDR3 sequence: CSARDAGGRAFF. CDR3 nucleotide sequence: TGCAGTGCTAGAGATGCAGGGGGCCGAGCTTTCTTT.

This clonotype was counted many times. The J gene is TRBJ1-2, the V gene TRBV20-1; 10 bases are a match to TRBD1. The CDR3 totals 13 residues. Per the germline V gene, CDR1 is DFQATT and CDR2 is SNEGSKA (reference sequence). Losses at the gene ends were 4 bases for V and 4 bases for J; bases not matched to a gene: 3. The chain's CDR3 is CSATRTGGYGYTF. The CDR3 DNA is TGCAGTGCTACCAGGACAGGGGGCTATGGCTACACCTTC.

This clonotype was seen a single time. The V gene is TRBV20-1, the J gene TRBJ1-1; D unresolved. Deletions cut 7 bases from V and 7 bases from J, with 16 bases between. Germline V gene data show CDR1 as DFQATT and CDR2 as SNEGSKA (reference sequence). The CDR3 covers 12 residues. The CDR3 loop is CSGSGGILEAFF. CDR3 DNA sequence: TGCAGTGGGTCGGGAGGGATACTTGAAGCTTTCTTT.

Comment on this clonotype: A much larger clonotype is one base distant, so this may be a read error. The chain uses TRBV9 and TRBJ2-2, with 11 bases that match TRBD2. Germline lookup yields CDR1 SGDLS and CDR2 YYNGEE. Trimming removed 0 bases from V and 4 bases from J; junction bases left unmatched: 2. CDR3 length equals 16 residues. The DNA for the CDR3 is TGTGCCAGCAGCGTAGCTAGCGGGGGGAGCACCGGGGAGCTGTTTTTT. Amino acid sequence: CASSVASGGSTGELFF. The full variable domain, its missing parts supplied by reference TRBV9 and TRBJ2-2, is DSGVTQTPKHLITATGQRVTLRCSPRSGDLSVYWYQQSLDQGLQFLIQYYNGEERAKGNILERFSAQQFPDLHSELNLSSLELGDSALYFCASSVASGGSTGELFFGEGSRLTVL.

This clonotype was picked up many times. The junction and the germline gene differ at one end; a read error may be behind it. The chain joins TRBV27 to TRBJ2-5, with D possibly being TRBD1 or TRBD2 (5 bases each). The CDR3 is 14 residues long. Germline V CDR1 and CDR2: MNHEY, SMNVEV (reference sequence). CDR3 sequence (DNA): TGTGCCAGCAGCCCCGGGGCAGGGCAAGGGACCCAGTACTTC. Its translation: CASSPGAGQGTQYF.

This clonotype was counted at least ten times. The J gene is TRBJ2-7, the V gene TRBV10-3; a possible D gene is TRBD1 (7 bases). The ends were cut back, 9 bases at V and 3 bases at J, with 18 bases in the middle. Per germline, CDR1 ENHRY and CDR2 SYGVKD. The CDR3 has 14 residues. CDR3 in amino acids: CAISDREEVYEQYF. CDR3 DNA: TGTGCCATTTCTGACAGGGAGGAGGTCTACGAGCAGTACTTC.

The rearrangement uses TRBV7-9 and TRBJ2-5; 9 bases line up with TRBD1. CDR3 length: 17 residues. CDR1 SEHNR and CDR2 FQNEAQ come from the germline V gene (reference sequence). V shed 7 bases and J 0 bases; nucleotides not matched to a gene: 12. In DNA, the CDR3 is TGTGCCAGCAACAGGGGGCTTGGACAGGGGCACCAAGAGACCCAGTACTTC. Amino acids: CASNRGLGQGHQETQYF.

This clonotype was detected once. This chain joins TRBV7-2 and TRBJ1-3; no clear D gene. The V end was cut by 5 bases, the J end by 0 bases, with 17 bases between. The CDR3 has 17 amino acids. Germline V lookup: CDR1 SGHTA, CDR2 FQGNSA. CDR3 protein: CASSQDSGRLSGNTIYF. In DNA, the CDR3 is TGTGCCAGCAGCCAAGATTCGGGCCGGCTCTCTGGAAACACCATATATTTT. The variable domain in full, completed from reference TRBV7-2 and TRBJ1-3, reads GAGVSQSPSNKVTEKGKDVELRCDPISGHTALYWYRQSLGQGLEFLIYFQGNSAPDKSGLPSDRFSAERTGGSVSTLTIQRTQQEDSAVYLCASSQDSGRLSGNTIYFGEGSWLTVV.

This clonotype was detected a few times. The rearrangement uses TRBV29-1 and TRBJ2-1, with 9 bases fitting TRBD1. The ends lost 8 bases at V and 1 base at J; junction bases unmatched: 9. This CDR3 spans 15 amino acids. Germline V lookup: CDR1 SQVTM, CDR2 ANQGSEA. The CDR3 loop reads CSTPGQGPSYNEQFF. CDR3 DNA sequence: TGCAGCACCCCGGGACAGGGTCCGTCCTACAATGAGCAGTTCTTC.

The table lists this clonotype with many counts. The J gene is TRBJ2-5, the V gene TRBV7-3; TRBD2 might be the D (6 bases). From germline, CDR1 is SGHTA and CDR2 FQGTGA. Trimming took 3 bases from V and 5 from J, leaving 10 bases between them. The CDR3 loop spans 13 amino acids. CDR3 in amino acids: CASSFGGSETQYF. CDR3 in DNA: TGTGCCAGCAGCTTCGGGGGTTCGGAGACCCAGTACTTC.

Concerning this clonotype itself: The germline gene is not matched at one end of the junction; a read error may be the cause. The J gene is TRBJ2-7, the V gene TRBV12-3 or TRBV12-4; 8 nucleotides match TRBD1. This CDR3 has 14 residues. This CDR3 reads CASSSRQGTGELYF. CDR3 sequence (DNA): TGTGCCAGCAGCTCCCGACAGGGGACCGGGGAGCTGTACTTC.

The chain couples TRBV29-1 to TRBJ1-2, with a weak D call TRBD1 (6 bases). This CDR3 is 12 amino acids long. V was shortened by 3 bases and J by 4 bases, with 9 bases between the two germline ends. Per the germline V gene, CDR1 is SQVTM and CDR2 is ANQGSEA. CDR3 DNA: TGCAGCGTTGACGACAGGCGCTATGGCTACACCTTC. Amino acid sequence: CSVDDRRYGYTF.

The genes are TRBV7-3 and TRBJ2-7, with D perhaps being TRBD1 or TRBD2 (5 bases each). The CDR3 length is 13 residues. The V end was cut by 5 bases, the J end by 3 bases, with 11 bases between. In germline, CDR1 is SGHTA, CDR2 FQGTGA. The CDR3 region has the DNA TGTGCCAGCAGCCAAGGGACCCTCTACGAGCAGTACTTC. Translated: CASSQGTLYEQYF.

The rearrangement joins TRBV20-1 to TRBJ1-1; D is unresolved. Germline V lookup: CDR1 DFQATT, CDR2 SNEGSKA (reference sequence). This CDR3 comprises 12 residues. The V gene lost 7 bases and the J gene lost 7 bases, with 16 bases spanning the gap. The CDR3 reads CSVPRGEFEAFF. CDR3 DNA sequence: TGCAGTGTTCCCCGGGGAGAGTTTGAAGCTTTCTTT.

CDR3 loop: CASRDRGPTQYF. CDR3 nucleotides: TGTGCCAGCAGAGACAGGGGGCCGACCCAGTACTTC. V gene TRBV2 combines with J gene TRBJ2-5; 10 bases are a match to TRBD1. The CDR3 spans 12 residues. The V and J ends lost 6 bases and 7 bases, in that order; junction bases with no gene match: 2. The V gene's germline CDR1 is SNHLY and CDR2 FYNNEI.

The sample holds a few counts of this clonotype. V gene TRBV27 combines with J gene TRBJ1-5; 8 nucleotides align to TRBD1. The CDR3 covers 14 residues. The V segment lost 8 bases and the J segment 0 bases; nucleotides outside the gene matches: 3. Germline V lookup: CDR1 MNHEY, CDR2 SMNVEV (reference sequence). This CDR3 reads CASWTGNSNQPQHF. The CDR3 DNA is TGTGCCAGCTGGACAGGGAATAGCAATCAGCCCCAGCATTTT.

This clonotype was counted a few times. The V call is TRBV12-3 or TRBV12-4, the J call TRBJ2-5; D is perhaps TRBD1 (6 bases). The CDR3 is 16 residues long. V lost 5 bases, J lost 2 bases, and 18 bases lay in between. This CDR3 is CASSHHRTERQETQYF. Written as DNA, the CDR3 is TGTGCCAGCAGTCACCATAGGACAGAAAGACAAGAGACCCAGTACTTC.

In this sample, this clonotype turned up many times. The chain combines TRBV7-2 with TRBJ1-2, with 7 bases identical to TRBD1. The CDR3 sequence is 15 residues long. Germline CDR1 reads SGHTA; CDR2 reads FQGNSA. V lost 4 bases and J lost 4; bases outside the gene matches: 9. This CDR3 reads CASSYHRGGGYGYTF. In DNA form, the CDR3 reads TGTGCCAGCAGCTACCACAGGGGTGGGGGCTATGGCTACACCTTC.

The rearrangement links TRBV7-9 to TRBJ2-3, with 10 bases matching TRBD1. Germline V gene lookup returns CDR1 SEHNR and CDR2 FQNEAQ (reference sequence). CDR3 size: 16 residues. V lost 5 bases and J lost 1; bases outside the gene matches: 6. DNA for the CDR3: TGTGCCAGCAGCCGGGACAGGGGAAGTGGCACAGATACGCAGTATTTT. Translated, it gives CASSRDRGSGTDTQYF.

The CDR3 reads CASKPGTGGSEQYF. Here the CDR3 DNA reads TGTGCCAGCAAACCCGGGACAGGGGGCTCCGAGCAGTACTTC. The V gene is TRBV19, the J gene TRBJ2-7; 12 bases map to TRBD1. The V and J ends lost 9 bases and 6 bases, in that order; junction bases with no gene match: 9. The CDR3 has 14 residues. The germline gives CDR1 LNHDA, CDR2 SQIVND (reference sequence).